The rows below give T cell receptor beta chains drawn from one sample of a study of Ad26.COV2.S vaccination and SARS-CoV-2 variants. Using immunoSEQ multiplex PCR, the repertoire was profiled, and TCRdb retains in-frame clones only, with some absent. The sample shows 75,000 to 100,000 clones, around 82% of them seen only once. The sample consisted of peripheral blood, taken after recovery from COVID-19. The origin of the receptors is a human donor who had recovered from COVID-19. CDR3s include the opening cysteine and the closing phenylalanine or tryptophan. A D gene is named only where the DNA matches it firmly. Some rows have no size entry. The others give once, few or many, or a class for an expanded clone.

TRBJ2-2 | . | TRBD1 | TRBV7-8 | TGTGCCAGCAGCACCCGGGACAGGGTCTTCGCGAACACCGGGGAGCTGTTTTTT | CASSTRDRVFANTGELFF
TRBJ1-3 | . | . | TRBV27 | TGTGCCGCAAACTGGGTCATACGGGACACCCAACCTCCCTCTGGAAACACCATATATTTT | CAANWVIRDTQPPSGNTIYF
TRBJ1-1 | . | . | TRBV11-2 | TGTGCCAGCAGCTTAGTTTCTTGGACCCCGTTAATGAACACTGAAGCTTTCTTT | CASSLVSWTPLMNTEAFF
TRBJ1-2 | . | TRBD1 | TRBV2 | TGTGCCAGCAGGGAACAGGGGGCGTTTGATGGCTACACCTTC | CASREQGAFDGYTF
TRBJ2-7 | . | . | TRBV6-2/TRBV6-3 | TGTGCCAGCAGTAGCGGACAGATTACCTACGAGCAGTACTTC | CASSSGQITYEQYF
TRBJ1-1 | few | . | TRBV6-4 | TGTGCCAGCAGTGACAGGGCAAACACTGAAGCTTTCTTT | CASSDRANTEAFF
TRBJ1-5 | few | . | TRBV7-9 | TGTGCCAGCAGCTTGGACGGGAGCAATCAGCCCCAGCATTTT | CASSLDGSNQPQHF
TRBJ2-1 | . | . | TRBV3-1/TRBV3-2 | TGTGCCAGCAGCCAAGATGGGAGAGCGGGCTACAATGAGCAGTTCTTC | CASSQDGRAGYNEQFF
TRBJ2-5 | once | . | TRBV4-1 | TGCGCCAGCAGCCAAAGAGCAACGGGGGAGTTAAAAGAGACCCAGTACTTC | CASSQRATGELKETQYF
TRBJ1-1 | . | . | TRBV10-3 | TGTGCCATCATGCACGGTATGAACACTGAAGCTTTCTTT | CAIMHGMNTEAFF
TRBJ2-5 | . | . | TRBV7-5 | TGTGTCAGAAGCCCGGGGGGCGAGACCCAGTACTTC | CVRSPGGETQYF
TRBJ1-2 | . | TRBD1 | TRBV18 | TGTGCCAGCTCACTCGGGACAGAGCTTAATGGCTACACCTTC | CASSLGTELNGYTF
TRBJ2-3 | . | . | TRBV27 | TGTGCCAGCCAGACCAGGGGCACAGATACGCAGTATTTT | CASQTRGTDTQYF
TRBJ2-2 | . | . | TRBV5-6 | TGTGCCAGCAGCTTCCCCATGCGCGGGGAGCTGTTTTTT | CASSFPMRGELFF
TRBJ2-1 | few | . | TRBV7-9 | TGTGCCAGCAGCTTCCTCTACAATGAGCAGTTCTTC | CASSFLYNEQFF
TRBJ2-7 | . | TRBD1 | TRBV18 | TGTGCCAGCTCACCCGGGACAGGGCCAAGCGAGCAGTACTTC | CASSPGTGPSEQYF
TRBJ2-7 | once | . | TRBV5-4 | TGTGCCAGCAGCCCGCGTAGGGAGAGCTCCTACGAGCAGTACTTC | CASSPRRESSYEQYF
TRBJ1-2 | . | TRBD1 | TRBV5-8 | TGTGCCAGCAGCTCAACCGGGACAGCTGGGGGCTACACCTTC | CASSSTGTAGGYTF
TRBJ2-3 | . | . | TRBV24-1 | TGTGCCACCAGTGATTTCCCCCGGAGGGGCTCAGCAGATACGCAGTATTTT | CATSDFPRRGSADTQYF
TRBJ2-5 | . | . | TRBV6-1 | TGTGCCAGCAGTGAAGCTTTCGGCAGCTCCCAAGAGACCCAGTACTTC | CASSEAFGSSQETQYF
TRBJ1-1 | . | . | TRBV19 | TGTGCCAGTAGTATTTCGATATCCGGGACGGTAAAAACTGAAGCTTTCTTT | CASSISISGTVKTEAFF
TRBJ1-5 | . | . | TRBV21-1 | TGTGCCAGCAGCAAAATAAGGAGGACCGGCGCCAATCAGCCCCAGCATTTT | CASSKIRRTGANQPQHF
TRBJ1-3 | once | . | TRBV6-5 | TGTGCCAGCAGTTACGCCGGGTCCTCTGGAAACACCATATATTTT | CASSYAGSSGNTIYF
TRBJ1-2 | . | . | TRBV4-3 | TGCGCCAGCAGCCAAGAGACGGGTCTGGGCTATGGCTACACCTTC | CASSQETGLGYGYTF
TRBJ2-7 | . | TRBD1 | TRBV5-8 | TGTGCCAGCAGCCACTTTCCTGGGACAGGGCCCTCCTACGAGCAGTACTTC | CASSHFPGTGPSYEQYF
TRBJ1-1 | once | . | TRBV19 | TGTGCCAGTAGTATGGTGACAGGGAACACTGAAGCTTTCTTT | CASSMVTGNTEAFF
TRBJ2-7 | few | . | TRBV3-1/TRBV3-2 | TGTGCCAGCAGCCAACGCGACAGGCCGGGGCAGTACTTC | CASSQRDRPGQYF
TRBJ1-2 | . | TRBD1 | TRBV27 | TGTGCCAGCAGTCGCGCCGGGACAGTGGACGACTATGGCTACACCTTC | CASSRAGTVDDYGYTF
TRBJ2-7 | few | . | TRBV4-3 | TGCGCCAGCAGCCCTACCGCCAACTACGAGCAGTACTTC | CASSPTANYEQYF
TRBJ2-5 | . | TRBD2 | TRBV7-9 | TGTGCCAGCAGCTTAGTTGCGGGAGGAGAGACCCAGTACTTC | CASSLVAGGETQYF
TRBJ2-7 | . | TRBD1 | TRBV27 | TGTGCCAGCAGTAAAGGGACAGGTAACCGTCTCGAGCAGTACTTC | CASSKGTGNRLEQYF